This T cell receptor (beta chain) originates from a study of blood T cell repertoires in COVID-19. Study-wide background: Acute and convalescent COVID-19 samples came from the United States, Italy and Spain. The analysed material was cDNA or gDNA that came from T cells, B-cell-depleted T cells, or PBMCs.

As handled by the study authors: Estimates of nucleated cell counts were drawn from the amplification of reference gene primers. This table comes from immunoSEQ multiplex PCR, and its TCRdb copy is limited to in-frame clones, with some not included. The V and J calls and clone size are taken from that table; D and trimming were inferred from the DNA. The table shows roughly 150,000 clones, with approximately 82% occurring only once. With V trimmed by 4 bases and J by 7 bases, 5 bases remained unmatched. The germline gives CDR1 MNHEY, CDR2 SMNVEV (reference sequence). The CDR3 runs to 15 residues. This clone came up a few times.

The sequence was obtained from a woman aged 50 to 60 with acute or convalescent COVID-19. Sequenced input: peripheral blood. V and J are TRBV27 and TRBJ1-6, with 9 bases that match TRBD1. CDR3 protein: CASSSQGALNSPLHF. The CDR3 DNA sequence: TGTGCCAGCAGTTCACAGGGGGCGTTGAATTCACCCCTCCACTTT.